Detailed here is one TCR beta chain. The source of the sample is a study of blood T cell repertoires in COVID-19. Looking at the study overall: PBMCs, B-cell-depleted T cells, or T cells were the source of the cDNA or gDNA that made up the material.

Unmatched junction bases numbered 8, after V lost 8 bases and J lost 9 bases. The CDR3 spans 13 residues. The germline V gene has CDR1 SNHLY and CDR2 FYNNEI. Produced via immunoSEQ multiplex PCR; TCRdb's table is partial and in-frame only. Of tens of thousands of clones listed, just over 85% are singletons. The sequence derives from a woman of 80 years or more with acute or convalescent COVID-19. Source material: peripheral blood. The chain employs TRBV2 and TRBJ2-1; 9 bases are shared with TRBD1. The DNA for the CDR3 is TGTGCCAGCCTGGGACAGGGTATCGGTGAGCAGTTCTTC. This encodes CASLGQGIGEQFF. Full variable domain (remainder filled in from reference TRBV2 and TRBJ2-1): EPEVTQTPSHQVTQMGQEVILRCVPISNHLYFYWYRQILGQKVEFLVSFYNNEISEKSEIFDDQFSVERPDGSNFTLKIRSTKLEDSAMYFCASLGQGIGEQFFGPGTRLTVL.